This entry lists 14 T cell receptor beta chains sequenced from one sample in a study of shared clonotypes between healthy human individuals. The table came from immunoSEQ multiplex PCR; TCRdb's copy has only in-frame clones and leaves some out. Found here are more than 1.2 million clones, approximately 98.5% of them singletons; the top ten hold about 0.34%. Sequencing input: naive CD4+ T cells sorted from blood. Subset in this sample: CD45RA+ positively selected. These receptors came from a man younger than 45 in good health.

The rearrangement uses TRBV5-1 and TRBJ2-7; D not certain. Trimming pared 0 bases from V and 5 bases from J, leaving 6 bases between. Germline lookup yields CDR1 SGHRS and CDR2 YFSETQ. The CDR3 spans 12 residues. The CDR3: CASSLVQDEQYF. The CDR3 DNA follows: TGCGCCAGCAGCTTGGTCCAAGACGAGCAGTACTTC. Supplemented by reference TRBV5-1 and TRBJ2-7, the full variable domain reads KAGVTQTPRYLIKTRGQQVTLSCSPISGHRSVSWYQQTPGQGLQFLFEYFSETQRNKGNFPGRFSGRQFSNSRSEMNVSTLELGDSALYLCASSLVQDEQYFGPGTRLTVT.

This chain joins TRBV4-3 and TRBJ2-7, with 11 bases that match TRBD1. Germline lookup yields CDR1 LGHNA and CDR2 YSLEER. The CDR3 sequence is 15 residues long. V trimming: 4 bases; J trimming: 0 bases; junction bases outside the gene matches: 2. DNA for the CDR3: TGCGCCAGCAGCCGCGGGACAGGGGGCTCCTACGAGCAGTACTTC. This codes for CASSRGTGGSYEQYF.

This clone was seen a single time. The chain links TRBV9 to TRBJ2-1; possibly TRBD2 for D (5 bases). The CDR3 has 13 residues. The germline V gene encodes CDR1 SGDLS and CDR2 YYNGEE. V was trimmed by 3 bases and J by 4 bases, leaving 8 bases between them. In nucleotides, the CDR3 is TGTGCCAGCAGCGGGGGAGATTACAATGAGCAGTTCTTC. The encoded protein is CASSGGDYNEQFF.

V and J are TRBV19 and TRBJ1-1; D perhaps matches TRBD1 (5 bases). This CDR3 contains 12 residues. Trimming pared 5 bases from V and 7 bases from J, leaving 11 bases between. The germline V gene encodes CDR1 LNHDA and CDR2 SQIVND (reference sequence). Here the CDR3 reads CASSGGNGEAFF. The CDR3 DNA reads TGTGCCAGTAGTGGGGGGAATGGTGAAGCTTTCTTT.

This chain uses TRBV6-1 with TRBJ2-2; 7 nucleotides match TRBD1. CDR3 length: 13 amino acids. CDR1 and CDR2 (germline): MNHNS, SASEGT. Trimming removed 6 bases from V and 7 bases from J; junction bases left unmatched: 5. The CDR3 reads CASRQGLSGELFF. CDR3 DNA: TGTGCCAGCAGACAGGGGTTGAGCGGGGAGCTGTTTTTT.

The rearrangement uses TRBV15 and TRBJ1-3; weak D call: TRBD1 (5 bases). The CDR3 contains 17 residues. CDR1 and CDR2 (germline): LNHNV, YYDKDF (reference sequence). V was clipped by 2 bases and J by 0 bases, with 14 bases between them. CDR3 coding DNA: TGTGCCACCAGCAGACGCCGTAGTACAGGCTCTGGAAACACCATATATTTT. It codes for CATSRRRSTGSGNTIYF. The full variable domain, in which reference TRBV15 and TRBJ1-3 provide the parts outside the CDR3, is DAMVIQNPRYQVTQFGKPVTLSCSQTLNHNVMYWYQQKSSQAPKLLFHYYDKDFNNEADTPDNFQSRRPNTSFCFLDIRSPGLGDTAMYLCATSRRRSTGSGNTIYFGEGSWLTVV.

This clone was seen a single time. The chain couples TRBV28 to TRBJ2-7, with 10 bases matching TRBD2. V shed 3 bases and J 6 bases; nucleotides not matched to a gene: 8. The CDR3 is 15 residues long. Per the germline V gene, CDR1 is MDHEN and CDR2 is SYDVKM. CDR3 in amino acids: CASSFVTSGKSEQYF. The CDR3 DNA is TGTGCCAGCAGTTTTGTCACTAGCGGGAAGTCCGAGCAGTACTTC. The entire variable domain, with the rest obtained from reference TRBV28 and TRBJ2-7, is as follows: DVKVTQSSRYLVKRTGEKVFLECVQDMDHENMFWYRQDPGLGLRLIYFSYDVKMKEKGDIPEGYSVSREKKERFSLILESASTNQTSMYLCASSFVTSGKSEQYFGPGTRLTVT.

Remarks on this clone: This sample includes further DNA sequences coding for the same CDR3. V gene TRBV20-1 combines with J gene TRBJ2-1, with D possibly TRBD1 on 6 matching bases. This CDR3 is 11 amino acids long. V lost 6 bases and J lost 7, with 10 bases in between. In germline, CDR1 is DFQATT, CDR2 SNEGSKA (reference sequence). The chain's CDR3 is CSALRGNEQFF. The CDR3 coding sequence is TGCAGTGCCCTGAGGGGGAATGAGCAGTTCTTC.

A remark on this clone: In the same sample, other DNA sequences code for this CDR3. CDR3 protein: CASSSGQGGPNTGELFF. DNA of the CDR3: TGTGCCAGCAGCTCAGGACAGGGAGGTCCGAACACCGGGGAGCTGTTTTTT. This chain links TRBV7-7 with TRBJ2-2; 8 bases line up with TRBD1. The V segment lost 4 bases and the J segment 0 bases; nucleotides outside the gene matches: 7. The CDR3 is 17 amino acids. Germline CDR1 SSHAT, CDR2 FNYEAQ (reference sequence).

This clone occurred once. The V call is TRBV21-1, the J call TRBJ2-2; TRBD1, the table's D call, was not compared with the DNA. TRBV21-1 is reported as a pseudogene. CDR3 length equals 18 residues. The CDR3 DNA follows: TGTGCCAGCAGCAAAAGTCCCACAGGGGAGGAACCTCCCGGGGAGCTGTTTTTT. Translating it yields CASSKSPTGEEPPGELFF.

This chain connects TRBV10-3 to TRBJ2-7; D might be TRBD2 (6 bases). Germline lookup yields CDR1 ENHRY and CDR2 SYGVKD. The CDR3 spans 13 residues. The V end was cut by 10 bases, the J end by 5 bases, with 18 bases between. The chain's CDR3 is CATMAGSQHEQYF. CDR3 DNA sequence: TGTGCCACCATGGCGGGATCCCAGCACGAGCAGTACTTC.

This chain joins TRBV6-4 and TRBJ2-7; D remains ambiguous. The CDR3 has 13 amino acids. Germline values: CDR1 MRHNA, CDR2 SNTAGT. V was cut by 6 bases and J by 6 bases, with 15 bases left in between. The CDR3 coding sequence is TGTGCCAGCAGCCCCCCCCCAAGTTGCGAGCAGTACTTC. Translating it yields CASSPPPSCEQYF.

The V call is TRBV5-6, the J call TRBJ2-2, with TRBD1 identical over 8 bases. The length of the CDR3 is 15 residues. After removal of 0 bases from V and 6 bases from J, the junction contained 4 bases not matched to a gene. From germline, CDR1 is SGHDT and CDR2 YYEEEE. The CDR3 DNA follows: TGTGCCAGCAGCTTGGTGGACAGGGCGGCCGGGGAGCTGTTTTTT. Translation: CASSLVDRAAGELFF.

The table lists this clone with a count of one. Other DNA sequences in the same sample also yield this CDR3. This chain uses TRBV29-1 with TRBJ1-4; 7 positions agree with TRBD1. Germline CDR1 and CDR2: SQVTM and ANQGSEA. With 7 bases clipped from V and 8 bases from J, the junction kept 4 bases outside the gene matches. The CDR3 has 11 amino acids. As DNA, the CDR3 is TGCAGCGGGGGACAGACCGAAAAACTGTTTTTT. Translated: CSGGQTEKLFF. Together with reference TRBV29-1 and TRBJ1-4, the CDR3 gives the full variable domain: SAVISQKPSRDICQRGTSLTIQCQVDSQVTMMFWYRQQPGQSLTLIATANQGSEATYESGFVIDKFPISRPNLTFSTLTVSNMSPEDSSIYLCSGGQTEKLFFGSGTQLSVL.